These T cell receptor beta chains were read from a single sample in a study of T cells in Graves' hyperthyroidism and ophthalmopathy. TCRdb ran MiXCR on the multiplex PCR reads and lists one entry per CDR3 protein. The repertoire has a few hundred thousand distinct CDR3 sequences, approximately 14% of them found once; the top ten carry 7.5% to 9%. Sequencing was performed on blood. The source is a woman younger than 30 with Graves' hyperthyroidism. The CDR3 runs from the conserved cysteine through the conserved F or W. D genes are given only for firm matches. Rows may omit the clone size; those that give it use once, few, many or a size class.

>NA|TRBJ1-5|NA|16|TRBV10-3
CAISESHLGGGQPQHF
TGTGCCATCAGTGAGTCCCACCTGGGGGGCGGTCAGCCCCAGCATTTT
>many|TRBJ2-3|NA|16|TRBV12-3/TRBV12-4
CASSYWIRLDSDTQYF
TGTGCCAGCAGTTATTGGATTAGGTTAGATAGCGATACGCAGTATTTT
>many|TRBJ1-4|NA|14|TRBV18
CASSQGSVNEKLFF
TGTGCCAGCTCACAAGGGTCGGTTAATGAAAAACTGTTTTTT
>many|TRBJ2-7|TRBD2|16|TRBV5-1
CASSLGLAGDSYEQYF
TGCGCCAGCAGCTTGGGACTAGCGGGTGACTCCTACGAGCAGTACTTC
>many|TRBJ2-7|TRBD1|15|TRBV12-3/TRBV12-4
CASSHHGQAPYEQYF
TGCGCCAGCAGCCATCATGGACAGGCCCCCTACGAGCAGTACTTC
>many|TRBJ2-7|TRBD1|15|TRBV6-5
CASSYSYRGTYEQYF
TGTGCCAGCAGTTACTCGTACAGGGGCACCTACGAGCAGTACTTC
>NA|TRBJ2-5|NA|14|TRBV5-1
CASSLVGGAETQYF
TGCGCCAGCAGCTTGGTGGGGGGGGCAGAGACCCAGTACTTC
>many|TRBJ2-2|NA|16|TRBV7-3
CASSPRGTANTGELFF
TGTGCCAGCAGCCCCCGTGGGACCGCGAACACCGGGGAGCTGTTTTTT
>few|TRBJ1-5|TRBD1|16|TRBV28
CASSSMDREDNQPQHF
TGTGCCAGCAGTTCGATGGACAGGGAGGACAATCAGCCCCAGCATTTT
>NA|TRBJ2-1|NA|15|TRBV5-1
CASSLSLASGREQFF
TGCGCCAGCAGCTTGTCGCTAGCTTCCGGTCGGGAGCAGTTCTTC
>many|TRBJ2-7|NA|16|TRBV27
CASSLSGGGNSYEQYF
TGTGCCAGCAGTTTATCGGGAGGGGGGAACAGCTACGAGCAGTACTTC
>few|TRBJ1-5|NA|15|TRBV5-6
CASSRRGGINQPQHF
TGTGCCAGCAGTCGACGGGGAGGGATTAATCAGCCCCAGCATTTT
>many|TRBJ2-7|NA|13|TRBV20-1
CSAREGRIYEQYF
TGCAGTGCTAGGGAGGGACGGATCTACGAGCAGTACTTC
>many|TRBJ2-3|NA|17|TRBV7-2
CASSLTQGAVTTDTQYF
TGTGCCAGCAGCCTAACCCAGGGAGCGGTTACCACAGATACGCAGTATTTT
>many|TRBJ2-5|NA|12|TRBV20-1
CSAARGRETQYF
TGCAGTGCTGCGAGGGGGAGGGAGACCCAGTACTTC
>NA|TRBJ1-2|TRBD1|14|TRBV19
CASSGQGASWGYTF
TGTGCCAGTAGTGGACAGGGGGCGTCTTGGGGCTACACCTTC
>many|TRBJ2-7|NA|14|TRBV12-3/TRBV12-4
CASSLNTGSYEQYF
TGTGCCAGCAGTTTGAATACAGGATCCTACGAGCAGTACTTC
>many|TRBJ2-3|TRBD2|16|TRBV3-1
CASSLGGGTSTDTQYF
TGTGCCAGCAGCCTTGGGGGGGGAACTAGCACAGATACGCAGTATTTT
>NA|TRBJ2-2|TRBD2|17|TRBV7-9
CASRPSSGGTNTGELFF
TGTGCCAGCAGGCCCTCTAGCGGGGGCACCAACACCGGGGAGCTGTTTTTT
>many|TRBJ1-3|NA|16|TRBV18
CASSPEVPAGGNTIYF
TGTGCCAGCTCACCCGAGGTGCCGGCGGGGGGAAACACCATATATTTT
>many|TRBJ2-3|NA|15|TRBV19
CASRDPGARTDTQYF
TGTGCCAGTAGGGACCCGGGCGCGAGAACAGATACGCAGTATTTT
>many|TRBJ2-5|NA|15|TRBV7-9
CASSPRRQRQETQYF
TGTGCCAGCAGCCCGAGGCGGCAGAGACAAGAGACCCAGTACTTC
>NA|TRBJ1-5|NA|12|TRBV20-1
CSARGGNQPQHF
TGCAGTGCTAGGGGAGGGAATCAGCCCCAGCATTTT
>NA|TRBJ2-7|NA|15|TRBV20-1
CSARDGRGGSYEQYF
TGCAGTGCTAGAGATGGCAGGGGCGGGTCCTACGAGCAGTACTTC
>many|TRBJ2-1|TRBD2|17|TRBV11-2
CASSPRGTSEGNNEQFF
TGTGCCAGCAGCCCGAGGGGGACTAGCGAGGGAAACAATGAGCAGTTCTTC
>many|TRBJ2-3|TRBD2|15|TRBV12-3/TRBV12-4
CASTMGTSEVDTQYF
TGTGCCAGCACGATGGGGACTAGTGAGGTAGATACGCAGTATTTT
>many|TRBJ2-4|NA|16|TRBV9
CASSANRKGVQDIQYF
TGTGCCAGCAGCGCTAACAGGAAGGGGGTTCAGGACATTCAGTACTTC
>few|TRBJ2-4|NA|14|TRBV7-9
CASSLAGGKNIQYF
TGTGCCAGCAGCTTAGCTGGCGGCAAAAACATTCAGTACTTC
>many|TRBJ1-1|NA|14|TRBV4-1
CASSQWNRAREAFF
TGCGCCAGCAGCCAATGGAACAGGGCGAGGGAAGCTTTCTTT
>many|TRBJ2-7|NA|15|TRBV15
CATSLTFRGSYEQYF
TGTGCCACCAGCTTAACCTTTCGTGGGTCCTACGAGCAGTACTTC
>many|TRBJ2-7|NA|16|TRBV27
CASSSLGGWTSYEQYF
TGTGCCAGCAGTTCCCTAGGGGGATGGACTTCCTACGAGCAGTACTTC
>many|TRBJ2-3|NA|14|TRBV7-3
CASSLARSGDTQYF
TGTGCCAGCAGCTTAGCCCGTTCGGGAGATACGCAGTATTTT
>NA|TRBJ2-2|TRBD1|15|TRBV7-4
CASNDWTGGTGELFF
TGTGCCAGCAACGACTGGACAGGGGGCACCGGGGAGCTGTTTTTT
>NA|TRBJ2-2|NA|14|TRBV20-1
CSASSLASAGELFF
TGCAGTGCCAGCTCCCTAGCGAGCGCCGGGGAGCTGTTTTTT
>NA|TRBJ2-7|NA|14|TRBV9
CASSVDSGSYEQYF
TGTGCCAGCAGCGTAGATTCCGGCTCCTACGAGCAGTACTTC
>many|TRBJ2-2|TRBD2|15|TRBV6-1
CASSYAGGATGELFF
TGTGCCAGCAGTTATGCGGGGGGCGCAACCGGGGAGCTGTTTTTT
>once|TRBJ1-1|TRBD1|13|TRBV5-1
CASSLEDRFEAFF
TGCGCCAGCAGCTTGGAGGACAGGTTTGAAGCTTTCTTT
>many|TRBJ2-7|NA|14|TRBV30
CAWSVGQESYEQYF
TGTGCCTGGAGTGTTGGGCAGGAATCCTACGAGCAGTACTTC
>many|TRBJ2-5|NA|14|TRBV12-3/TRBV12-4
CASSLLAIQETQYF
TGTGCCAGCAGTTTATTGGCGATCCAAGAGACCCAGTACTTC
>NA|TRBJ2-5|TRBD1|15|TRBV4-1
CASRGGQGAGETQYF
TGCGCCAGCAGGGGGGGTCAGGGGGCCGGGGAGACCCAGTACTTC
>NA|TRBJ1-2|NA|12|TRBV12-3/TRBV12-4
CASTPTGGGYTF
TGTGCCAGCACCCCGACAGGCGGCGGCTACACCTTC
>many|TRBJ1-2|NA|14|TRBV24-1
CATSDLNSNYGYTF
TGTGCCACCAGTGATTTGAACAGTAACTATGGCTACACCTTC
>many|TRBJ2-6|NA|18|TRBV12-3/TRBV12-4
CASSFSGQAYSGANVLTF
TGTGCCAGCAGTTTCTCGGGACAAGCCTATTCTGGGGCCAACGTCCTGACTTTC
>many|TRBJ2-3|NA|15|TRBV7-9
CASSQHGGDTDTQYF
TGTGCCAGCAGCCAACACGGAGGAGACACAGATACGCAGTATTTT